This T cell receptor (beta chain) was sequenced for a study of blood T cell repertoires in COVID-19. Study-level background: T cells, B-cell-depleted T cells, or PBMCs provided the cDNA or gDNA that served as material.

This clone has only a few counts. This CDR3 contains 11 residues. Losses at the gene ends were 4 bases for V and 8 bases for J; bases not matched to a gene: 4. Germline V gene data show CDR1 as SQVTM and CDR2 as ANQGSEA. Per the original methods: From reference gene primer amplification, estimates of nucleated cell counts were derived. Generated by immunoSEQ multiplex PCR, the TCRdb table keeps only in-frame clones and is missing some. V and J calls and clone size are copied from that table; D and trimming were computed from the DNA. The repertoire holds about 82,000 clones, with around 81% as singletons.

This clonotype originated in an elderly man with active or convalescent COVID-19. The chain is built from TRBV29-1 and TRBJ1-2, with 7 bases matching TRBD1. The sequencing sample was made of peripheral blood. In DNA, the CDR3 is TGCAGCGTTGGGGCAGGGGGAGGCTACACCTTC. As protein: CSVGAGGGYTF. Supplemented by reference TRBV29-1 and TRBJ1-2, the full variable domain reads SAVISQKPSRDICQRGTSLTIQCQVDSQVTMMFWYRQQPGQSLTLIATANQGSEATYESGFVIDKFPISRPNLTFSTLTVSNMSPEDSSIYLCSVGAGGGYTFGSGTRLTVV.